This T cell receptor (beta chain) is drawn from a study of long-term antiretroviral therapy in people with HIV (dated by TCRdb to between 2020 and 2023). In the study overall: The earliest samples were collected approximately a decade before the 2015 WHO recommendation for immediate ART, a period when ART was typically delayed until CD4 counts fell. From 30 adults with confirmed HIV infection, the cohort provided 150 to 200 cryopreserved PBMC samples, gathered serially across a mean of around six years (range 1-12). No cross-contamination during QIAcube processing was shown when test extractions of a monoclonal T-cell line were performed alongside fewer than 40 polyclonal samples. This retrospective serial study examined whether starting ART and sustained HIV suppression were associated with changes in the composition and diversity of the TRB repertoire in peripheral blood. Eleven of the 30 participants with HIV were female. Overall study outcomes, separate from this receptor: Because cell numbers in pre-ART samples were limited, unsorted PBMC were profiled instead of sorted CD4+ and CD8+ T cells. HIV repertoires had narrower CDR3 length ranges than controls, and the network structure suggested an antigen-experienced repertoire that shifted only slightly toward naive after ART. Inferences about post-ART repertoire changes are limited because no data were available on ART adherence, viral resistance or therapy changes. Starting ART was linked to a significant rise in TRB diversity, yet even after long-term ART the diversity remained significantly lower than in transplant donor controls. At every time point, the repertoire was dominated by expanded TRB clones first identified before ART initiation, although this dominance fluctuated and, in many PLHIV, declined after ART. The samples were dated from about 2003 to 2017, and the ART regimens that were used may be less effective than current ART regimens. Owing to limited PBMC availability, only the TCR beta chain was sequenced, without alpha chain pairing.

Details on this clone: Its antigen is currently not known. The sample holds no much larger clone one base away, and base qualities are not on file.

The immunoSEQ hsTCRB v3.0 assay was used at survey level resolution to sequence the TRB variable region. TRB sequencing targeted a depth of about 35,000-50,000 T-cell genomes per sample. An Illumina MiSeq with a v3 150-cycle kit was used to sequence the pooled TRB libraries. As for the authors' bioinformatics: Analysis of repertoires was carried out in R inside a reproducible Nextflow workflow spanning QC, data transformation and analysis. LymphoSeq2, an R package for exploring AIRR-Seq data, was used to implement the custom analyses. After excluding several samples that yielded fewer than 5000 total TRB sequences, 150 to 200 HIV repertoires remained for analysis. Among the 180 to 200 retained HIV repertoires, 55 to 65 were collected before ART initiation and around 130 after ART initiation. Repertoires were downsampled to 5000 TRB nucleotide sequences, with summary statistics averaged over 100 downsampling iterations. The analysis kept only TRB sequences whose CDR3 regions were at least seven amino acids long. Diversity was measured with a Shannon entropy-derived clonality score and the Gini coefficient. In repertoire networks, the top 5000 CDR3 amino acid sequences were linked whenever an edit distance of one separated two sequences. For TRB CDR3 amino acid sequences, GLIPH2 was used to predict antigen specificity groups and MHC restriction. Known CMV, EBV, HIV or tissue antigen associations were flagged by matching CDR3 amino acid sequences against VDJdb and McPAS-TCR. Pre-ART, post-ART and control groups were compared with Wilcoxon signed-rank tests and Holm-Bonferroni correction. Entries here come from immuneACCESS through TCRdb and include only in-frame sequences with V and J called. Some clones fail to appear in such tables; in the studies checked, an unresolved V gene covers under half of the shortfall, and the cause of the remainder is unknown. That table furnishes V, J and clone size, whereas the DNA furnished D and trimming. The sample yields 25,000 to 35,000 clones; less than 90% were counted once. The ten largest clones capture about 6.4% of the sample.

Inclusive of the bounding cysteine and phenylalanine, the CDR3 is 16 residues long. Here the CDR3 DNA is all that survives: 48 bases in frame from base 1. The germline V gene yields MGHRA for CDR1 and YSYEKL for CDR2. The junction shows trimming of 0 bases on V and 7 bases on J, plus 18 bases between the germline ends. Participants were included only if at least one PBMC sample before ART initiation and at least two post-ART samples were available. Every participant with HIV received treatment in the United States of America. Cryopreserved samples of about 0.9-11 million PBMC were thawed and washed before DNA extraction. At the time of the earliest PBMC sample, participants with HIV were aged between roughly 20 and 54 years. PBMC samples from each participant spanned 1-4 timepoints before ART initiation and 2-8 timepoints after ART initiation, with a median of 7 samples. For every participant, serial HIV viral load, CD4+ T-cell count, ART history and demographic data were obtained. Genomic DNA was extracted from unsorted PBMC with a Qiagen kit on a QIAcube, with processing performed in batches of 12 samples.

The receptor's source is a man aged 18 to 29 with HIV. Sequenced material: unsorted PBMCs, taken 0.4 years after starting antiretroviral therapy. The chain employs TRBV4-1 and TRBJ1-1; possibly the D gene is TRBD1, per 5 matching bases. The sequence in DNA is TGCGCCAGCAGCCAAGATCGGGCCCCCCGGGGGGATGAAGCTTTCTTT. This sequence encodes CASSQDRAPRGDEAFF.